Below, one TCR beta chain is given with its context. Its antigen is not identified. This sample stems from a study of blood T cells in healthy people across ages. Overall study: About one barcoded beta molecule was captured per two T cells (by template switching). Study-wide results and limits: Observed TCR beta diversity per million T cells went down as age went up. This fall followed a roughly linear course with age. Fewer expanded clones and more diversity marked long-lived versus aged donors.

The use of a sample-barcoded 5' primer and a J-beta primer mix characterized a second PCR of roughly 7 to 11 cycles. Tags on each cDNA molecule came from a template-switch adaptor with 12 random nucleotides. TCRdb analysed the 5' RACE reads with MiXCR anew, one entry per CDR3 protein. Among about 1.4 million distinct CDR3 sequences, around 59% were seen once, and the ten largest hold about 6.7%. CDR1 and CDR2 (germline): DFQATT, SNEGSKA (reference sequence). This CDR3 contains 12 residues. Trimming shortened V by 0 bases and J by 12 bases, and 12 bases separated the two germline ends. This chain uses TRBV20-1 with TRBJ2-1; either TRBD1 or TRBD2 may supply D (5 bases each). Sequencing was performed on blood. The TCR originated in a man between 18 and 35 years old in good health. DNA of the CDR3: TGCAGTGCTAGAGAAGGGACCTCGGGGCAGTTCTTC. The encoded protein is CSAREGTSGQFF.